A selection of T cell receptor beta chains follows, all from one sample in a study of blood T cells in healthy people across ages. TCRdb reprocessed the 5' RACE reads via MiXCR and lists one record per CDR3 protein. The sample holds 600,000 to 1,000,000 distinct CDR3 sequences, 58% seen once. Material for sequencing was blood. Receptors were obtained from a man aged 30 to 39 in good health. Each CDR3 is given without its conserved first and last residue. The D gene is left open where the match is weak. Expanded clones are given a class, and other clones once, few, many or no size at all.

J gene	D gene	V gene	clone size	CDR3 protein
TRBJ1-2	-	TRBV29-1	-	SAATDSSGYT
TRBJ1-6	-	TRBV20-1	-	SASVGGVNSPLH
TRBJ2-3	-	TRBV20-1	few	SAELANTQY
TRBJ2-7	TRBD2	TRBV7-9	-	ASSQGGTSSYEQY
TRBJ2-3	TRBD2	TRBV12-3/TRBV12-4	-	ASSPAAGTSGSPVAQY
TRBJ2-3	TRBD2	TRBV3-1	-	ASSTSGGANTQY
TRBJ1-4	TRBD1	TRBV6-1	-	ASSSTGVANEKLF
-	TRBD1	TRBV28	-	ASNSGTDPYEQY
TRBJ2-5	TRBD2	TRBV20-1	few	SGLAWETQY
TRBJ2-7	-	TRBV2	-	ASSGSLPGDEQY
TRBJ2-3	-	TRBV12-3/TRBV12-4	-	ASSRLAFTDTQY
TRBJ1-2	-	TRBV24-1	-	ATSIGQYGYT
TRBJ2-1	TRBD2	TRBV28	few	ASGGGRGHSGQF
TRBJ2-3	-	TRBV5-1	-	ASRSGLTNPGDTQY
TRBJ2-1	TRBD1	TRBV29-1	-	SAFAGTGFEQF
TRBJ2-5	TRBD2	TRBV11-2	few	ASSVLWTSGQETQY
TRBJ2-7	-	TRBV6-1	-	ASSPRSGDEQY
TRBJ2-1	-	TRBV24-1	-	ATSDSTPGTHDEQF
TRBJ2-1	-	TRBV25-1	-	ASEIGDEQF
TRBJ2-1	TRBD2	TRBV6-1	-	ASSAWGLAGSHNEQF
TRBJ2-5	TRBD1	TRBV18	-	ASSPRYEGAAEQY